Listed below are T cell receptor beta chains from one sample, sequenced in a study of neurological immune-mediated disorders. TCRdb fed the 5' RACE reads into MiXCR, producing one record per CDR3 protein. The table includes more than 20,000 distinct CDR3 sequences, about 13% detected once. Specimen: CD4+ T cells from blood. The receptors stem from a female donor with HTLV-1-associated myelopathy (HAM/TSP). CDR3s include the opening cysteine and the closing phenylalanine or tryptophan. Each record gives: clone size, D gene, V gene, J gene, CDR3 length, CDR3 DNA, CDR3 protein. The D gene is left open where the match is weak. Clone size is shown for a subset of rows, as once, few, many or a class of expanded clone.

size: many
D: TRBD2
V: TRBV5-1
J: TRBJ2-2
length: 16
DNA: TGCGCCAGCAGCTCGAGCGGGGGGGCAAACACCGGGGAGCTGTTTTTT
CDR3: CASSSSGGANTGELFF

size: many
D: NA
V: TRBV14
J: TRBJ2-3
length: 16
DNA: TGTGCCAGCAGCCAAGATCAAGAGGGGGGAAGGGATACGCAGTATTTT
CDR3: CASSQDQEGGRDTQYF

size: many
D: NA
V: TRBV5-1
J: TRBJ2-7
length: 16
DNA: TGCGCCAGCAGCTCAGCCCCTAGCCCCAGCTCCTACGAGCAGTACTTC
CDR3: CASSSAPSPSSYEQYF

size: many
D: TRBD2
V: TRBV3-1
J: TRBJ2-5
length: 15
DNA: TGTGCCAGCAGCCAAGGGACTAGCGGGAGTGAGACCCAGTACTTC
CDR3: CASSQGTSGSETQYF

size: many
D: NA
V: TRBV5-5
J: TRBJ1-1
length: 13
DNA: TGTGCCAGCAGCTTGATTAGGGGTACTGAAGCTTTCTTT
CDR3: CASSLIRGTEAFF

size: many
D: NA
V: TRBV4-1
J: TRBJ1-5
length: 17
DNA: TGCGCCAGCAGCCAAGATTCGAGCGGGCTTGGCAATCAGCCCCAGCATTTT
CDR3: CASSQDSSGLGNQPQHF

size: many
D: NA
V: TRBV3-1
J: TRBJ1-5
length: 17
DNA: TGTGCCAGCAGCCAAGATACGACATCGGGTGTTGCTCAGCCCCAGCATTTT
CDR3: CASSQDTTSGVAQPQHF

size: many
D: NA
V: TRBV12-3/TRBV12-4
J: TRBJ2-2
length: 12
DNA: TGTGCCAGCAGGGTAGACACCGGGGAGCTGTTTTTT
CDR3: CASRVDTGELFF

size: many
D: NA
V: TRBV7-2
J: TRBJ2-1
length: 14
DNA: TGTGCCAGCAGCTTACGGGGAATCTACAATGAGCAGTTCTTC
CDR3: CASSLRGIYNEQFF

size: many
D: NA
V: TRBV28
J: TRBJ2-3
length: 14
DNA: TGTGCCAGCAGTTTACGGACTAGCACAGATACGCAGTATTTT
CDR3: CASSLRTSTDTQYF

size: many
D: TRBD1
V: TRBV12-3/TRBV12-4
J: TRBJ2-7
length: 15
DNA: TGTGCCAGCAGTCTGGAGGACAGGAGCTCCTACGAGCAGTACTTC
CDR3: CASSLEDRSSYEQYF

size: many
D: NA
V: TRBV4-3
J: TRBJ1-5
length: 13
DNA: TGCGCCAGCAGCCAGTTTGAAGGTCAGCCCCAGCATTTT
CDR3: CASSQFEGQPQHF

size: many
D: NA
V: TRBV7-8
J: TRBJ2-5
length: 11
DNA: TGTGCCAGCAGCTATCAAGAGACCCAGTACTTC
CDR3: CASSYQETQYF

size: many
D: TRBD1
V: TRBV7-3
J: TRBJ2-7
length: 15
DNA: TGTGCCAGCAGCTTAAGCCCAGGGGGCTTGGACGAGCAGTACTTC
CDR3: CASSLSPGGLDEQYF

size: medium-sized
D: TRBD2
V: TRBV20-1
J: TRBJ2-7
length: 14
DNA: TGCAGTGCTAGTGGACTAGCGGGCAGTCTTGAGCAGTACTTC
CDR3: CSASGLAGSLEQYF

size: many
D: NA
V: TRBV10-3
J: TRBJ1-5
length: 13
DNA: TGTGCCATCACCGAGGGAGTAAATCAGCCCCAGCATTTT
CDR3: CAITEGVNQPQHF

size: many
D: TRBD2
V: TRBV5-1
J: TRBJ2-3
length: 14
DNA: TGCGCCAGCGGCAGCGGGAGCAGCACAGATACGCAGTATTTT
CDR3: CASGSGSSTDTQYF

size: many
D: NA
V: TRBV20-1
J: TRBJ1-6
length: 14
DNA: TGCAGTGCTAGAGATCGCAGGGGAGGATCACCCCTCCACTTT
CDR3: CSARDRRGGSPLHF

size: many
D: TRBD1
V: TRBV5-1
J: TRBJ1-5
length: 15
DNA: TGCGCCAGCAGCTTAATCGGGGGGACAGATCAGCCCCAGCATTTT
CDR3: CASSLIGGTDQPQHF

size: many
D: NA
V: TRBV18
J: TRBJ2-7
length: 13
DNA: TGTGCCAGCTCACCAAGCAGGGCCTACGAGCAGTACTTC
CDR3: CASSPSRAYEQYF

size: many
D: NA
V: TRBV7-2
J: TRBJ2-5
length: 13
DNA: TGTGCCAGCAGCTTAGTGGGGGGAGAGACCCAGTACTTC
CDR3: CASSLVGGETQYF

size: many
D: NA
V: TRBV7-2
J: TRBJ1-6
length: 17
DNA: TGTGCCAGCAGCCCTCAAGGGGCGAGTTCCTATAATTCACCCCTCCACTTT
CDR3: CASSPQGASSYNSPLHF

size: many
D: NA
V: TRBV3-1
J: TRBJ2-1
length: 13
DNA: TGTGCCAGCAGCGATACTACCTACAATGAGCAGTTCTTC
CDR3: CASSDTTYNEQFF

size: many
D: NA
V: TRBV20-1
J: TRBJ2-5
length: 12
DNA: TGCAGTGCTAGAGGCAGGGAAGAGACCCAGTACTTC
CDR3: CSARGREETQYF

size: many
D: TRBD1
V: TRBV5-1
J: TRBJ2-3
length: 15
DNA: TGCGCCAGCAGCGGGGGACAGATTGACACAGATACGCAGTATTTT
CDR3: CASSGGQIDTDTQYF

size: many
D: NA
V: TRBV14
J: TRBJ2-1
length: 13
DNA: TGTGCCAGCAGCCTCAAATTCCGGAATGAGCAGTTCTTC
CDR3: CASSLKFRNEQFF

size: many
D: NA
V: TRBV20-1
J: TRBJ2-3
length: 13
DNA: TGCAGTGCTAGCTTGGCAAGCACAGATACGCAGTATTTT
CDR3: CSASLASTDTQYF

size: medium-sized
D: NA
V: TRBV20-1
J: TRBJ2-1
length: 13
DNA: TGCAGTGCTAGAGATCCCGTCGGGAATGAGCAGTTCTTC
CDR3: CSARDPVGNEQFF

size: many
D: NA
V: TRBV3-1
J: TRBJ1-2
length: 15
DNA: TGTGCCAGCAGCCAACCCACACGAGGTTTTAAAGGCTACACCTTC
CDR3: CASSQPTRGFKGYTF

size: many
D: NA
V: TRBV5-1
J: TRBJ2-3
length: 15
DNA: TGCGCCAGCAGCTTGGAAACTACCCTCACAGATACGCAGTATTTT
CDR3: CASSLETTLTDTQYF

size: many
D: TRBD1
V: TRBV20-1
J: TRBJ1-2
length: 14
DNA: TGCAGTGCTCTTTATGACAGGGATATCTATGGCTACACCTTC
CDR3: CSALYDRDIYGYTF

size: NA
D: NA
V: TRBV6-1
J: TRBJ1-1
length: 14
DNA: TGTGCCAGCAGTGAAGCGCGGGGTGACACTGAAGCTTTCTTT
CDR3: CASSEARGDTEAFF

size: many
D: NA
V: TRBV20-1
J: TRBJ2-7
length: 15
DNA: TGCAGTGCTAGAGATCGGGTAGCGGACTGGGGGGAGCAGTACTTC
CDR3: CSARDRVADWGEQYF

size: many
D: NA
V: TRBV3-1
J: TRBJ2-7
length: 13
DNA: TGTGCCAGCAGCCTAGCGCCGTCCTACGAGCAGTACTTC
CDR3: CASSLAPSYEQYF

size: many
D: TRBD1
V: TRBV20-1
J: TRBJ2-5
length: 14
DNA: TGCAGTGCCGTACCGGGACAGGGAGATGAGACCCAGTACTTC
CDR3: CSAVPGQGDETQYF

size: once
D: NA
V: TRBV12-3/TRBV12-4
J: TRBJ1-3
length: 14
DNA: TGTGCCAGCAGGAGCGGGAAGGCCCAAAACACCATATATTTT
CDR3: CASRSGKAQNTIYF

size: many
D: NA
V: TRBV3-1
J: TRBJ1-2
length: 15
DNA: TGTGCCAGCAGCCAAGATGGGGCAGGCCTGTATGGCTACACCTTC
CDR3: CASSQDGAGLYGYTF

size: medium-sized
D: TRBD1
V: TRBV4-2
J: TRBJ2-4
length: 14
DNA: TGTGCCAGCAGCCACAGGGGGCCCAAAAACATTCAGTACTTC
CDR3: CASSHRGPKNIQYF

size: medium-sized
D: NA
V: TRBV3-1
J: TRBJ1-1
length: 16
DNA: TGTGCCAGCAGCCAAGGAGGGGGTTTCGCGGGCACTGAAGCTTTCTTT
CDR3: CASSQGGGFAGTEAFF

size: many
D: NA
V: TRBV5-5
J: TRBJ1-5
length: 16
DNA: TGTGCCAGCAGCTTAAGGGCAGGGGTCTCCAATCAGCCCCAGCATTTT
CDR3: CASSLRAGVSNQPQHF

size: many
D: TRBD2
V: TRBV9
J: TRBJ2-3
length: 16
DNA: TGTGCCAGCAGCGTAGCAGCGGGGGGGCAGGCAGATACGCAGTATTTT
CDR3: CASSVAAGGQADTQYF

size: many
D: TRBD1
V: TRBV20-1
J: TRBJ1-2
length: 13
DNA: TGCAGTGCTAGGGGGCAGGGGGCAGATGGCTACACCTTC
CDR3: CSARGQGADGYTF

size: many
D: NA
V: TRBV6-5
J: TRBJ2-7
length: 14
DNA: TGTGCCAGCAGGGGGGGCAGGTCCACCTACGAGCAGTACTTC
CDR3: CASRGGRSTYEQYF